These T cell receptor beta chains were read from a single sample in a study of shared clonotypes between healthy human individuals. Repertoires were generated with immunoSEQ multiplex PCR, while TCRdb's copy carries only in-frame clones and drops some. The table includes about 1 million clones, roughly 80% detected once. The sample comprised memory CD4+ T cells sorted from blood. Receptors originate from a man younger than 35 in good health. The CDR3 runs from the conserved cysteine through the conserved F or W. D genes are given only for firm matches. Clone size is given for some rows only: seen once, a few or many times, or a class if the clone is expanded.

TRBJ2-2 | NA | NA | TRBV7-2 | TGTGCCAGCAGCTTTTTAGTGGGAGGATACACCGGGGAGCTGTTTTTT | CASSFLVGGYTGELFF
TRBJ2-7 | NA | NA | TRBV5-1 | TGCGCCAGCAGCTTGGGAGGGATGGTTTTTGAGCAGTACTTC | CASSLGGMVFEQYF
TRBJ2-5 | TRBD2 | NA | TRBV10-3 | TGTGCCGTCGGGGGGGAAGGCGGGCAGTACTTC | CAVGGEGGQYF
TRBJ2-3 | TRBD2 | few | TRBV27 | TGTGCCAGCAGTGACCCGGGACTAGCGGGGAGGCAGTATTTT | CASSDPGLAGRQYF
TRBJ1-1 | NA | NA | TRBV18 | TGTGCCAGCTCACCACAAGGGACACGGGAAGCTTTCTTT | CASSPQGTREAFF
TRBJ2-1 | TRBD1 | NA | TRBV7-2 | TGTGCCAGCAGAACTAGGGGACAGGGGTTCTTC | CASRTRGQGFF
TRBJ2-3 | NA | NA | TRBV10-3 | TGTGCCATCAGTGAGAGCACTACCCCAGATACGCAGTATTTT | CAISESTTPDTQYF
TRBJ2-7 | TRBD2 | NA | TRBV5-1 | TGCGCCAGCAGCCCAGGGCTAGCGGACTCCTACGAGCAGTACTTC | CASSPGLADSYEQYF
TRBJ2-5 | NA | NA | TRBV11-2 | TGTGCCAGCACCCAAGGAGAGAAAGAGACCCAGTACTTC | CASTQGEKETQYF
TRBJ2-1 | TRBD2 | NA | TRBV9 | TGTGCCAGCAGCGTTACTAGCGGGAAGGTGAATGAGCAGTTCTTC | CASSVTSGKVNEQFF
TRBJ2-7 | NA | few | TRBV11-2 | TGTGCCAGCAGCTTAGACCAAGTGAGCTCCTACGAGCAGTACTTC | CASSLDQVSSYEQYF
TRBJ1-3 | NA | NA | TRBV5-1 | TGCGCCAGCAGCTTGGGTGGGGCAGCATCTGGAAACACCATATATTTT | CASSLGGAASGNTIYF
TRBJ1-6 | TRBD1 | once | TRBV11-1 | TGTGCCAGCCGGTGGGACAGCTATAATTCACCCCTCCACTTT | CASRWDSYNSPLHF
TRBJ1-1 | NA | few | TRBV5-4 | TGTGCCAGCAGCTTGGGGGTCAGGCAGGGCGACACTGAAGCTTTCTTT | CASSLGVRQGDTEAFF
TRBJ2-2 | NA | NA | TRBV11-2 | TGTGCCAGCAGCTTTGTTGCCACCGGGGAGCTGTTTTTT | CASSFVATGELFF
TRBJ2-5 | TRBD1 | NA | TRBV30 | TGTGCCTGGGGGACAGGGGGAGAGACCCAGTACTTC | CAWGTGGETQYF
TRBJ2-3 | NA | NA | TRBV30 | TGTGCCTGGAATGTTGTTGATACGCAGTATTTT | CAWNVVDTQYF
TRBJ2-7 | TRBD2 | NA | TRBV18 | TGTGCCAGCTCCCCAACTAGCGGGGGGCGGGAGCAGTACTTC | CASSPTSGGREQYF
TRBJ2-3 | TRBD2 | NA | TRBV5-6 | TGTGCCAGCAGCCGGGGACTAGCGGGAGGATTTGGGTCCACAGATACGCAGTATTTT | CASSRGLAGGFGSTDTQYF
TRBJ2-1 | NA | NA | TRBV11-3 | TGTGCCAGCAGCTTAAGTGGGACCTACAATGAGCAGTTCTTC | CASSLSGTYNEQFF
TRBJ2-7 | NA | NA | TRBV30 | TGTGCCTGGAGTGTACACTCCCCTGCAGAGCAGTACTTC | CAWSVHSPAEQYF
TRBJ2-2 | TRBD1 | NA | TRBV9 | TGTGCCAGCAGCGTAGACGGGACAGGCAAACTCACCGGGGAGCTGTTTTTT | CASSVDGTGKLTGELFF
TRBJ2-2 | NA | NA | TRBV11-2 | TGTGCCAGCAGCTTAGAGACCGGCCGGACCGGGGAGCTGTTTTTT | CASSLETGRTGELFF
TRBJ1-1 | NA | NA | TRBV7-9 | TGTGCCAGCAGCTTAGGGGAACAGGGTTCTGAAGCTTTCTTT | CASSLGEQGSEAFF
TRBJ2-1 | NA | NA | TRBV7-3 | TGTGCCAGCAGCCGAGGGAGGCAGACTCAGAATGAGCAGTTCTTC | CASSRGRQTQNEQFF
TRBJ1-2 | TRBD1 | NA | TRBV6-5 | TGTGCCAGCAGTTACGCGAGGGGGCCTGGCTACACCTTC | CASSYARGPGYTF
TRBJ2-3 | NA | NA | TRBV5-1 | TGCGCCAGCAGCTTGGCATCGACCACAATGGAAACGCAGTATTTT | CASSLASTTMETQYF